This entry describes one T cell receptor beta chain. What it binds is not known. The data were taken from a study of monozygotic twins with inflammatory bowel disease. General study findings and limits: No detectable difference in repertoire similarity separated concordant from discordant twins, possibly as a result of limited power. Support was lacking for any single strong IBD-associated signal or clonotype.

Molecular identifiers with 6-nucleotide sample barcodes were added during cDNA synthesis via template switching. TCRdb derives one entry per CDR3 protein from the 5' RACE reads, leaving out DNA. The sample includes approximately 340,000 distinct CDR3 sequences. Researchers collected around 2.5 ml of blood per donor. This TCR was recovered from a human donor with ulcerative colitis or Crohn's disease, or a healthy co-twin of an affected twin (not recorded which). Sequencing input: blood.

The CDR3 sequence is CASSPRGAYGYTF. The chain joins TRBV27 to TRBJ1-2; absent DNA, TCRdb's TRBD1 call cannot be checked. The V gene's germline CDR1 is MNHEY and CDR2 SMNVEV (reference sequence). The CDR3 extends over 13 amino acids.